This is a list of T cell receptor beta chains from one sample in a study of T-cell reconstitution after alpha-beta-depleted transplantation in children. TCRdb recomputed calls from the PCR reads with MiXCR, one row per CDR3 protein. This sample has roughly 300,000 distinct CDR3 sequences, with approximately 9.6% found just once. The sequencing used PBMCs from the stem cell graft donor, collected from the stem cell graft. The receptors were sampled from a human donor who donated a stem cell graft to a child with SCID. Each CDR3 is given with its conserved first and last residue. Some rows have no size entry. The others give once, few or many, or a class for an expanded clone.

14,TRBV7-9,TRBJ2-1,many,CASRSGTGEDEQFF
15,TRBV10-1,TRBJ2-3,few,CASSEHGFYTDTQYF
17,TRBV5-1,TRBJ1-6,NA,CASSLDGTGFYNSPLHF
13,TRBV5-1,TRBJ1-2,NA,CASSSGTHPGYTF
14,TRBV5-1,TRBJ2-7,many,CASSMDRDVYEQYF
15,TRBV12-3/TRBV12-4,TRBJ2-3,few,CASSPGRASTDTQYF
14,TRBV25-1,TRBJ2-5,few,CASSELGGAETQYF
16,TRBV7-3,TRBJ2-4,NA,CASSPREGMDKNIQYF
16,TRBV7-9,TRBJ2-3,NA,CASSSHGRPYTDTQYF
15,TRBV27,TRBJ1-2,NA,CASSLSSRSSYGYTF
17,TRBV5-1,TRBJ2-1,few,CASSLGVAGAPYNEQFF
16,TRBV5-1,TRBJ2-1,NA,CASSLGTGGPYNEQFF
16,TRBV7-3,TRBJ2-2,NA,CASSLPQGIGTGELFF
16,TRBV4-2,TRBJ2-3,few,CASSQDLAGGTDTQYF
13,TRBV20-1,TRBJ2-5,NA,CSASSGLVETQYF
16,TRBV24-1,TRBJ2-3,NA,CATSDPGGTSADTQYF
13,TRBV7-8,TRBJ2-7,many,CASSPGTPYEQYF
17,TRBV12-3/TRBV12-4,TRBJ1-3,few,CASSLADRPFSGNTIYF
12,TRBV12-3/TRBV12-4,TRBJ2-3,NA,CASSSGVGTQYF
11,TRBV12-3/TRBV12-4,TRBJ1-1,NA,CASSLMTEAFF
13,TRBV9,TRBJ1-1,many,CASSVTDYTEAFF
17,TRBV20-1,TRBJ1-3,few,CSASKGGVFGSGNTIYF
16,TRBV9,TRBJ1-3,few,CASSDRDGEPLNTIYF
13,TRBV5-1,TRBJ2-7,NA,CASSLTAQHEQYF
13,TRBV7-8,TRBJ1-1,NA,CASSWGKFTEAFF
14,TRBV6-1,TRBJ1-1,NA,CASIPAGFDTEAFF
13,TRBV12-5,TRBJ2-5,few,CASGFSIQETQYF
12,TRBV29-1,TRBJ1-2,NA,CSVDSGGYGYTF
13,TRBV12-3/TRBV12-4,TRBJ2-7,NA,CASSFRTGYEQYF
14,TRBV12-3/TRBV12-4,TRBJ1-5,few,CASSSGGGNQPQHF
15,TRBV27,TRBJ2-1,few,CASSPGESSYNEQFF
12,TRBV20-1,TRBJ2-3,many,CSAPTRTDTQYF
16,TRBV20-1,TRBJ2-7,few,CSARANLGASSGEQYF
14,TRBV7-9,TRBJ2-1,NA,CASSHGTPGDEQFF
13,TRBV4-2,TRBJ2-1,NA,CASSQDPGNEQFF
16,TRBV7-3,TRBJ2-2,few,CASSSTPAENTGELFF
14,TRBV19,TRBJ2-2,NA,CASRVRPNTGELFF
13,TRBV7-2,TRBJ2-4,many,CASSPGPRNIQYF
12,TRBV7-9,TRBJ2-1,NA,CASSVGGHGQFF
15,TRBV5-1,TRBJ1-1,few,CASSLRLGGNTEAFF
15,TRBV11-2,TRBJ2-7,NA,CASRGDGIWFYEQYF